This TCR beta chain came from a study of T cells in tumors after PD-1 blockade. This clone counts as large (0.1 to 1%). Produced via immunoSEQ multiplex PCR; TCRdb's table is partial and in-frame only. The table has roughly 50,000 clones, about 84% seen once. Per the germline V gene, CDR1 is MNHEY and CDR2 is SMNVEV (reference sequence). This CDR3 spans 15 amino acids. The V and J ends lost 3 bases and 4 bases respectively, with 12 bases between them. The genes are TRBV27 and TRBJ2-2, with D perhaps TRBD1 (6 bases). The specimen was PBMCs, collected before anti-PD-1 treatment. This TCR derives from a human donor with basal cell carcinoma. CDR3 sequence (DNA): TGTGCCAGCAGTTTTGGGGGCGCGGGCACCGGGGAGCTGTTTTTT. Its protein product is CASSFGGAGTGELFF.